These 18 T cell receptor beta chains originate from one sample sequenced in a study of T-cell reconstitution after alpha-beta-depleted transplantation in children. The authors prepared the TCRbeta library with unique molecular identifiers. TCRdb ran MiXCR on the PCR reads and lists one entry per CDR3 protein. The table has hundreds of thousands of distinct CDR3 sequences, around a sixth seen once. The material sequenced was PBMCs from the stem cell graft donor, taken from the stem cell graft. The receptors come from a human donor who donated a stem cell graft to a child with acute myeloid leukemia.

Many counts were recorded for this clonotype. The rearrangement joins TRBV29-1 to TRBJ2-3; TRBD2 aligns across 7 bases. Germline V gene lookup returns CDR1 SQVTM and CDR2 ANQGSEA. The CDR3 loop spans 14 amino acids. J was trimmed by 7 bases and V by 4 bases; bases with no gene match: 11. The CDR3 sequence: CSVVLASGAYTQYF. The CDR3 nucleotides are TGCAGCGTTGTGCTTGCTAGCGGTGCTTATACGCAGTATTTT.

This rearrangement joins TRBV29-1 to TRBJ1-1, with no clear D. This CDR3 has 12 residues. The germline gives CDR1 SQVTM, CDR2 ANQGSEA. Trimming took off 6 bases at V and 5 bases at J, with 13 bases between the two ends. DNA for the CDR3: TGCAGCGTCGACGGGTGGGGTACTGAAGCTTTCTTT. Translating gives CSVDGWGTEAFF.

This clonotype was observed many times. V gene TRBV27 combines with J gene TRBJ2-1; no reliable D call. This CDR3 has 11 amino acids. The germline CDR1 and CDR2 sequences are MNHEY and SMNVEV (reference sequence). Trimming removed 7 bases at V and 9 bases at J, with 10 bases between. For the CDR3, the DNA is TGTGCCAGCAAATGGGGTACTGAGCAGTTCTTC. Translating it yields CASKWGTEQFF.

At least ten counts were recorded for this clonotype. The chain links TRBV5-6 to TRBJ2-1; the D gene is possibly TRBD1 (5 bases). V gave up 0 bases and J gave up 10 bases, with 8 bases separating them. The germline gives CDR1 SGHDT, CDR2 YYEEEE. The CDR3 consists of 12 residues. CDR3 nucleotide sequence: TGTGCCAGCAGCTTGGTTAGGACAGAGCAGTTCTTC. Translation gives CASSLVRTEQFF.

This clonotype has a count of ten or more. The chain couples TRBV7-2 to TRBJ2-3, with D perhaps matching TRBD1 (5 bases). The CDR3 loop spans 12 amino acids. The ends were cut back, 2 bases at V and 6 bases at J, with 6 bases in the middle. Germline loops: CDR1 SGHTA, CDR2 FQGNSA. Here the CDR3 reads CASSLSGDTQYF. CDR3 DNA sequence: TGTGCCAGCAGCTTATCAGGGGATACGCAGTATTTT. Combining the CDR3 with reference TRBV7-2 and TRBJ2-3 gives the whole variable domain GAGVSQSPSNKVTEKGKDVELRCDPISGHTALYWYRQSLGQGLEFLIYFQGNSAPDKSGLPSDRFSAERTGGSVSTLTIQRTQQEDSAVYLCASSLSGDTQYFGPGTRLTVL.

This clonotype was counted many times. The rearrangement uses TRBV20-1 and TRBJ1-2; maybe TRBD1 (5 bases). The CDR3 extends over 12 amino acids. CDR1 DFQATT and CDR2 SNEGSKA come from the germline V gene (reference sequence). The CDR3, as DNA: TGCGCATGCGTTGGGGGAGCGGATGGCTACACCTTC. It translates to CACVGGADGYTF.

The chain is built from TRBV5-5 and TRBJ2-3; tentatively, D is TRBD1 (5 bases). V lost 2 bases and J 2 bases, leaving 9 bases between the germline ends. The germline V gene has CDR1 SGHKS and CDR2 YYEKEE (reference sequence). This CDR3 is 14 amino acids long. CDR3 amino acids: CASSLGHPTDTQYF. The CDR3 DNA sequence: TGTGCCAGCAGCTTAGGACACCCCACAGATACGCAGTATTTT.

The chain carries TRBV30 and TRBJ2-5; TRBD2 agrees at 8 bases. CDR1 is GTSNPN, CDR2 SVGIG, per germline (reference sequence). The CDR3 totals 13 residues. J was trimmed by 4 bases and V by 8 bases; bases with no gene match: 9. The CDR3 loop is CASPGLGGETQYF. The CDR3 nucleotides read TGTGCCAGCCCGGGACTAGGAGGAGAGACCCAGTACTTC.

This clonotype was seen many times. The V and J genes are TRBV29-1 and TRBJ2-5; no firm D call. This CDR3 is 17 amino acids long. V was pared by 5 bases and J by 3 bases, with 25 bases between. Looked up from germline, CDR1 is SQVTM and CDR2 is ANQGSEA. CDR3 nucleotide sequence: TGCAGCGTTCTAGTTGGTCTAGGCCCGCGGAGAGAAGAGACCCAGTACTTC. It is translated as CSVLVGLGPRREETQYF.

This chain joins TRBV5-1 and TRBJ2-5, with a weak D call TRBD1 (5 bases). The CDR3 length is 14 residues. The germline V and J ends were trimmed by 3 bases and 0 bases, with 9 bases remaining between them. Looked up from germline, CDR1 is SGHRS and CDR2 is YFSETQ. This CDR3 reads CASSSQQDQETQYF. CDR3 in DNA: TGCGCCAGCAGCTCTCAACAGGACCAAGAGACCCAGTACTTC.

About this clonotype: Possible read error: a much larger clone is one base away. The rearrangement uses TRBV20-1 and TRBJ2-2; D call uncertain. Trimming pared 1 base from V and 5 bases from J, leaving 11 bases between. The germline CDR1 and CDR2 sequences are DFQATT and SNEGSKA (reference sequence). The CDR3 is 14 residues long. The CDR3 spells CSARAMQETGELFF. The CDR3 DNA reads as TGCAGTGCTAGAGCTATGCAGGAGACCGGGGAGCTGTTTTTT.

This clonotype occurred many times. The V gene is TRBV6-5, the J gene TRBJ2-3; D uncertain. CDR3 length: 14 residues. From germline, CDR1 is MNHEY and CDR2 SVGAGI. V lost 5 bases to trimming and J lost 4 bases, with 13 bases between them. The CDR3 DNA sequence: TGTGCCAGCAGTACTCTAGGTATTCCAGATACGCAGTATTTT. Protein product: CASSTLGIPDTQYF.

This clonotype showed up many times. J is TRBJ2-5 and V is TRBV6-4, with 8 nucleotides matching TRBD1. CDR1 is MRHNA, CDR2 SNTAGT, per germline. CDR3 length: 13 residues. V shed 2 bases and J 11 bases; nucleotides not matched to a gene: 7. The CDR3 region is CASSDIAGGGQYF. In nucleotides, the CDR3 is TGTGCCAGCAGTGACATCGCAGGGGGCGGACAGTACTTC.

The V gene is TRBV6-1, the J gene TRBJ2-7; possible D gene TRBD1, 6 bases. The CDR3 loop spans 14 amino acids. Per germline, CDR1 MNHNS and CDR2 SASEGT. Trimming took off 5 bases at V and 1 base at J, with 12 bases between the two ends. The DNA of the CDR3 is TGTGCCAGCAGTATCCGTACAGGGTCCTACGAGCAGTACGTC. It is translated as CASSIRTGSYEQYV.

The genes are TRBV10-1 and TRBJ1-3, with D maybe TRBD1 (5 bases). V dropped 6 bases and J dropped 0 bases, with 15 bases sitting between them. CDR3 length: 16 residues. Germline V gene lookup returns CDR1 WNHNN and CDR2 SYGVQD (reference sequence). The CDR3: CASSPSGTSSGNTIYF. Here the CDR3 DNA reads TGCGCCAGCAGCCCCTCGGGGACGAGCTCTGGAAACACCATATATTTT.

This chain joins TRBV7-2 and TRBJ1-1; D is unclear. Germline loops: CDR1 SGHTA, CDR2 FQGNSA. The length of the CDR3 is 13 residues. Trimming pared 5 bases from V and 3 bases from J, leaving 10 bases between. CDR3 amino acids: CASSQAGYTEAFF. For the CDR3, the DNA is TGTGCCAGCAGCCAGGCGGGGTACACTGAAGCTTTCTTT. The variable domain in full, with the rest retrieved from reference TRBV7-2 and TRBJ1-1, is GAGVSQSPSNKVTEKGKDVELRCDPISGHTALYWYRQSLGQGLEFLIYFQGNSAPDKSGLPSDRFSAERTGGSVSTLTIQRTQQEDSAVYLCASSQAGYTEAFFGQGTRLTVV.

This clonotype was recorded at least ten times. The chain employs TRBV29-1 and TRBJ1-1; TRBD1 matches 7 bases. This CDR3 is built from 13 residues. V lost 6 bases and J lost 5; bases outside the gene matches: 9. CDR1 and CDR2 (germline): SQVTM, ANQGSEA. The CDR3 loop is CSVVPGGRTEAFF. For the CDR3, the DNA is TGCAGCGTGGTCCCAGGGGGGAGGACTGAAGCTTTCTTT. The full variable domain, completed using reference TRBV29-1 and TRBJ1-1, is SAVISQKPSRDICQRGTSLTIQCQVDSQVTMMFWYRQQPGQSLTLIATANQGSEATYESGFVIDKFPISRPNLTFSTLTVSNMSPEDSSIYLCSVVPGGRTEAFFGQGTRLTVV.

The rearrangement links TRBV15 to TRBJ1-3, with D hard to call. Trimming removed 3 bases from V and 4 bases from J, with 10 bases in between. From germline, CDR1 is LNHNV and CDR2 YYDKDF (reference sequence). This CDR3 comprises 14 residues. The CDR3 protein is CATSSNFGGNTIYF. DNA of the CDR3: TGTGCCACCAGCAGTAATTTTGGCGGAAACACCATATATTTT.